The 25 T cell receptor beta chains in this list originate from one sample, sequenced in a study of post-analysis software for immune sequencing data. These receptors' antigens are unknown. Built from TCR beta cDNA, the libraries had unique molecular identifiers in them. Each CDR3 protein gets one entry after TCRdb re-called the PCR reads with MiXCR. Of approximately 660,000 distinct CDR3 sequences listed, roughly three fifths are singletons. Findings and caveats of the study: Patients used several TRBV segments, including TRBV5-6, TRBV5-1 and TRBV20-1, more often than controls.

Input material: blood. Receptors originate from a girl aged 2 to 9 with multiple sclerosis.

A word on this clonotype: The junction departs from the called germline gene at one end, perhaps through a read error. This chain links TRBV5-8 with TRBJ1-2, with 11 bases aligning to TRBD1. This CDR3 comprises 15 residues. In germline, CDR1 is SGHTS, CDR2 YDEGEE. Here the CDR3 reads CASNQGQGARWGYTF. The CDR3 nucleotides are TGCGCCAGCAACCAAGGACAGGGGGCGCGTTGGGGCTACACCTTC.

V is TRBV6-5 and J is TRBJ2-7; the match to TRBD1 covers 8 bases. Germline CDR1 and CDR2: MNHEY and SVGAGI. The CDR3 spans 15 residues. V was clipped by 0 bases and J by 3 bases; unmatched bases: 4. The CDR3 protein is CASSYSRQGLYEQYF. CDR3 in DNA: TGTGCCAGCAGTTACTCTAGACAGGGGCTCTACGAGCAGTACTTC.

The gene calls are TRBV5-1 and TRBJ2-4, with 7 nucleotides matching TRBD1. The DNA matches TRBJ2-7 better at its end, which makes the J call doubtful. Germline CDR1 is SGHRS and CDR2 is YFSETQ. The CDR3 contains 13 residues. The CDR3 sequence: CASSWDRPYEQYF. CDR3 nucleotide sequence: TGCGCCAGCAGCTGGGACAGACCTTACGAGCAGTACTTC.

This clonotype was seen a few times. The chain recombines TRBV7-2 with TRBJ2-7; possibly TRBD1 for D (6 bases). The germline V gene encodes CDR1 SGHTA and CDR2 FQGNSA. V lost 5 bases and J lost 3, with 17 bases in between. The CDR3 runs to 15 residues. The CDR3 nucleotides are TGTGCCAGCAGCCCCCCCGGACAGCGAATCTACGAGCAGTACTTC. It specifies CASSPPGQRIYEQYF.

The gene calls are TRBV18 and TRBJ2-3; D call uncertain. Per the germline V gene, CDR1 is KGHSH and CDR2 is LQKENI. The CDR3 covers 13 residues. V lost 6 bases, J lost 5 bases, and 12 bases lay in between. For the CDR3, the DNA is TGTGCCAGCTCTCTCCAAGGTGGAGATACGCAGTATTTT. This sequence encodes CASSLQGGDTQYF.

CDR3 protein: CSVLQDYEQYF. The CDR3 region has the DNA TGCAGCGTTCTACAGGACTACGAGCAGTACTTC. This chain joins TRBV29-1 and TRBJ2-7; TRBD1 is a possible D gene (5 bases). The CDR3 totals 11 residues. Between the trimmed V and J ends, which lost 5 bases and 3 bases, there was a span of 8 bases. The germline CDR1 and CDR2 sequences are SQVTM and ANQGSEA.

CDR3 protein: CASSNGTAGYTF. For the CDR3, the DNA is TGTGCCAGCAGCAACGGGACAGCTGGCTACACCTTC. This chain links TRBV7-2 with TRBJ1-2, with 7 bases fitting TRBD1. The length of the CDR3 is 12 residues. J gave up 7 bases and V 5 bases, and 4 bases lay outside the gene matches. In germline, CDR1 is SGHTA, CDR2 FQGNSA. The full variable domain, rest sourced from reference TRBV7-2 and TRBJ1-2, is GAGVSQSPSNKVTEKGKDVELRCDPISGHTALYWYRQSLGQGLEFLIYFQGNSAPDKSGLPSDRFSAERTGGSVSTLTIQRTQQEDSAVYLCASSNGTAGYTFGSGTRLTVV.

This chain connects TRBV12-3 or TRBV12-4 to TRBJ2-5; 8 nucleotides line up with TRBD1. This CDR3 is built from 14 residues. J was trimmed by 0 bases and V by 9 bases; bases with no gene match: 6. The CDR3 here is CASNRGSNQETQYF. The CDR3 nucleotides read TGTGCCAGTAACAGGGGGTCAAACCAAGAGACCCAGTACTTC.

The chain is built from TRBV29-1 and TRBJ2-5; D perhaps matches TRBD2 (5 bases). The DNA end lines up better with TRBJ2-7; the J call may be wrong. Germline V gene data show CDR1 as SQVTM and CDR2 as ANQGSEA. The CDR3 has 12 amino acids. The CDR3 bases are TGCAGCGTTGTCCTAGCAAGTGGCGAGCAGTACTTC. This codes for CSVVLASGEQYF.

The rearrangement uses TRBV7-2 and TRBJ2-3, with D maybe TRBD1 (6 bases). The CDR3 is 15 amino acids. Per germline, CDR1 SGHTA and CDR2 FQGNSA. V lost 1 base and J lost 2, with 10 bases in between. The chain's CDR3 is CASSLEGQNTDTQYF. CDR3 nucleotides: TGTGCCAGCAGCTTAGAGGGACAAAACACAGATACGCAGTATTTT. Combining the CDR3 with reference TRBV7-2 and TRBJ2-3 gives the whole variable domain GAGVSQSPSNKVTEKGKDVELRCDPISGHTALYWYRQSLGQGLEFLIYFQGNSAPDKSGLPSDRFSAERTGGSVSTLTIQRTQQEDSAVYLCASSLEGQNTDTQYFGPGTRLTVL.

The V gene is TRBV29-1, the J gene TRBJ2-5; D possibly uses TRBD1 or TRBD2 (5 bases each). The length of the CDR3 is 16 residues. Germline-derived CDR1 and CDR2 are SQVTM and ANQGSEA. Trimming stripped 2 bases from V and 0 bases from J, with 16 bases between. The CDR3 is CSVESPPGTHQETQYF. DNA of the CDR3: TGCAGCGTTGAATCCCCGCCAGGGACCCACCAAGAGACCCAGTACTTC.

The rearrangement joins TRBV18 to TRBJ1-5; TRBD1 agrees at 7 bases. Per germline, CDR1 KGHSH and CDR2 LQKENI. CDR3 size: 16 residues. With 2 bases clipped from V and 0 bases from J, the junction kept 4 bases outside the gene matches. The CDR3 sequence: CASSPDREVSNQPQHF. CDR3 in DNA: TGTGCCAGCTCACCAGACAGGGAGGTTAGCAATCAGCCCCAGCATTTT.

The J gene is TRBJ2-7, the V gene TRBV27; D is ambiguous. The CDR3 loop spans 21 amino acids. The V end was cut by 8 bases, the J end by 3 bases, with 38 bases between. CDR1 and CDR2 (germline): MNHEY, SMNVEV (reference sequence). CDR3: CASPYPNSHRQSVELNYEQYF. CDR3 nucleotides: TGTGCCAGCCCCTATCCTAATTCGCATCGGCAGTCAGTAGAATTAAACTACGAGCAGTACTTC.

The rearrangement links TRBV7-2 to TRBJ1-4, with 10 positions matching TRBD1. This CDR3 has 15 residues. CDR1 and CDR2 (germline): SGHTA, FQGNSA. The J segment lost 4 bases and the V segment lost 6 bases, leaving 5 bases of the junction unmatched. For the CDR3, the DNA is TGTGCCAGCAGTCTTAGGACAGGGGGTAATGAAAAACTGTTTTTT. This gives the protein CASSLRTGGNEKLFF.

This clonotype has only a few counts. The V gene is TRBV20-1, the J gene TRBJ2-5, with a tentative D call TRBD2 (7 bases). Trimming cost V 2 bases and J 0 bases, with 13 bases left between them. The germline CDR1 and CDR2 sequences are DFQATT and SNEGSKA (reference sequence). The CDR3 has 15 residues. The CDR3 protein is CSARKGGVDQETQYF. CDR3 DNA: TGCAGTGCTAGAAAAGGGGGGGTCGACCAAGAGACCCAGTACTTC.

This rearrangement joins TRBV6-2 or TRBV6-3 to TRBJ2-5; D not resolved. Trimming pared 2 bases from V and 5 bases from J, leaving 9 bases between. CDR3 length: 13 residues. In germline, CDR1 is MNHEY, CDR2 SVGEGT. The chain's CDR3 is CASSYGWVETQYF. Here the CDR3 DNA reads TGTGCCAGCAGTTACGGCTGGGTTGAGACCCAGTACTTC.

This sequence joins TRBV6-6 and TRBJ2-4; tentative D call: TRBD1 (5 bases). CDR1 MNHNY and CDR2 SVGAGI come from the germline V gene (reference sequence). Between the trimmed V and J ends, which lost 0 bases and 15 bases, there was a span of 18 bases. The length of the CDR3 is 14 residues. The CDR3 sequence: CASSYSTRAFQVYF. The CDR3 bases are TGTGCCAGCAGTTACTCTACCAGGGCCTTCCAGGTGTACTTC.

This clonotype has more than one count but fewer than ten. The gene calls are TRBV29-1 and TRBJ2-1; D ambiguous. This CDR3 comprises 13 residues. V gave up 1 base and J gave up 4 bases, with 8 bases separating them. The germline V gene has CDR1 SQVTM and CDR2 ANQGSEA. In nucleotides, the CDR3 is TGCAGCGTTGAAGGGACCTATTACAATGAGCAGTTCTTC. This translates into CSVEGTYYNEQFF.

The rearrangement joins TRBV28 to TRBJ1-2, with D possibly matching TRBD1 (6 bases). Trimming shortened V by 6 bases and J by 6 bases, and 17 bases separated the two germline ends. Germline V lookup: CDR1 MDHEN, CDR2 SYDVKM. This CDR3 is 14 amino acids long. CDR3 in amino acids: CASRNGGVGDGYTF. The CDR3 coding sequence is TGTGCCAGCAGAAACGGGGGCGTGGGCGATGGCTACACCTTC.

This clonotype was seen a few times. V is TRBV29-1 and J is TRBJ2-3; a possible D gene is TRBD2 (7 bases). The CDR3 covers 13 residues. V dropped 7 bases and J dropped 2 bases, with 13 bases sitting between them. Germline V gene data show CDR1 as SQVTM and CDR2 as ANQGSEA. The CDR3 DNA reads as TGCAGCGGGGTGGGGGGGGCCACAGATACGCAGTATTTT. Translated, it gives CSGVGGATDTQYF.

The chain has TRBV5-1 and TRBJ2-3, with a weak D call TRBD2 (6 bases). The CDR3 consists of 16 residues. The V end was cut by 0 bases, the J end by 2 bases, with 13 bases between. Germline assignment: CDR1 SGHRS and CDR2 YFSETQ. CDR3 DNA: TGCGCCAGCAGCTTGGCCGACGGGAGACCCACAGATACGCAGTATTTT. It encodes CASSLADGRPTDTQYF.

The chain combines TRBV5-5 with TRBJ1-5; the D is unclear. Between the trimmed V and J ends, which lost 4 bases and 7 bases, there was a span of 21 bases. The CDR3 has 16 amino acids. CDR1 is SGHKS, CDR2 YYEKEE, per germline (reference sequence). The CDR3 sequence is CASSRLAPGGWQPQHF. The CDR3 DNA reads TGTGCCAGCAGCCGTCTTGCACCCGGAGGGTGGCAGCCCCAGCATTTT.

V usage is TRBV5-1 and J usage is TRBJ2-5, with 7 bases fitting TRBD2. The CDR3 contains 18 residues. Trimming removed 0 bases from V and 5 bases from J; junction bases left unmatched: 16. Looked up from germline, CDR1 is SGHRS and CDR2 is YFSETQ. CDR3 region: CASSLASFGAGVQETQYF. CDR3 nucleotides: TGCGCCAGCAGCTTGGCCTCATTTGGGGCGGGAGTCCAGGAGACCCAGTACTTC.

The chain recombines TRBV7-9 with TRBJ2-5; 7 bases are a match to TRBD2. Trimming cost V 5 bases and J 5 bases; bases outside gene matches: 5. The CDR3 sequence is 13 residues long. CDR1 and CDR2 (germline): SEHNR, FQNEAQ (reference sequence). This CDR3 reads CASSLGLMETQYF. The CDR3 region has the DNA TGTGCCAGCAGCCTGGGACTAATGGAGACCCAGTACTTC.

Only a few counts were recorded for this clonotype. The V call is TRBV9, the J call TRBJ2-1; no clear D gene. Trimming left V 3 bases short and J 0 bases short, with 10 bases between. Germline V gene sequence: CDR1 SGDLS, CDR2 YYNGEE. The CDR3 is 15 amino acids. CDR3 DNA sequence: TGTGCCAGCAGCGCTCGTATAAGCTCCTACAATGAGCAGTTCTTC. Protein product: CASSARISSYNEQFF.